This T cell receptor beta chain was sequenced during a study of T cell clusters in autoimmune cytopenias. Study-level background: TRB sequencing had a median about 52,000 reads and 2,000 to 2,500 distinct clonotypes per sample.

TRB rearrangements were amplified by touch-down multiplex PCR with mixed TRB-A/B primers. TCRdb re-called the multiplex PCR reads and gives one entry per CDR3 protein, without DNA. Recorded for this sample: fewer than 6,500 distinct CDR3 sequences. Frequency places this clonotype as medium-sized. The germline V gene encodes CDR1 SGHRS and CDR2 YFSETQ. CDR3 length: 14 amino acids. TRB was amplified from around 0.25 ug of peripheral blood genomic DNA per sample. This clonotype was obtained from a human donor with an autoimmune cytopenia or autoimmune hepatitis (not recorded which). Material: peripheral blood. V is TRBV5-1 and J is TRBJ1-2; with no DNA, the TCRdb D assignment of TRBD1 cannot be verified. The chain's CDR3 is CASSFLGAQDDYTF.